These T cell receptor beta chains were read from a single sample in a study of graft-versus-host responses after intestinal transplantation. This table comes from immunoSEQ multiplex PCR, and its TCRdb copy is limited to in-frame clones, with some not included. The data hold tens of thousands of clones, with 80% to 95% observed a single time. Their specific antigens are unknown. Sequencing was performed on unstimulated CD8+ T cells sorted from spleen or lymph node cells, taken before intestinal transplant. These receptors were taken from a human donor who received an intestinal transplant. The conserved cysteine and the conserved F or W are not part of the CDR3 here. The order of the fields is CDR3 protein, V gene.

CDR3: ASSDSPGGAGELF
V: TRBV6-4

CDR3: ASSLQGDGYEQY
V: TRBV5-1

CDR3: ASSSGTSGGKDTQY
V: TRBV5-1

CDR3: ASSEGGRGNEQF
V: TRBV6-1

CDR3: ASSYEDRTNEAF
V: TRBV6-5

CDR3: ASGLGTGTYEQY
V: TRBV6-6

CDR3: ASSQVRGGEQETQY
V: TRBV4-1

CDR3: ASSPPGQGNTIY
V: TRBV13

CDR3: ASSRETQY
V: TRBV2

CDR3: ASSLSGFGANVLT
V: TRBV5-4

CDR3: ASSADGGVSEAF
V: TRBV9

CDR3: ASSETVNQPQH
V: TRBV4-1

CDR3: ASSLTGGGETQY
V: TRBV7-9

CDR3: ASNELGGANQPQH
V: TRBV6-6

CDR3: ASSPGQNTEAF
V: TRBV18

CDR3: ASSYTGGKGQY
V: TRBV6-5

CDR3: ASSLVGGGSGNEQF
V: TRBV13

CDR3: ASSGSYEQY
V: TRBV27

CDR3: ASTPEGAGYGYT
V: TRBV19

CDR3: ASSDVGTATNYGYT
V: TRBV2

CDR3: AITSPGTSATGELF
V: TRBV10-3

CDR3: ASSFQGDPYEQY
V: TRBV7-9

CDR3: ASSPAYEQY
V: TRBV7-8

CDR3: ASSLSYGNTEAF
V: TRBV7-6

CDR3: SVAGTGFTYEQY
V: TRBV29-1

CDR3: ASSYSGGTEAF
V: TRBV5-4

CDR3: ASSLTILFHEQY
V: TRBV5-6

CDR3: ASRGRQGDTGELF
V: TRBV6-1

CDR3: AWATDNSYEQY
V: TRBV5-4

CDR3: ASSPRQWWTYEQY
V: TRBV7-9

CDR3: ASRPGGWGEAF
V: TRBV27

CDR3: SVRGGAADTQY
V: TRBV29-1

CDR3: ASSYGTGGDTEAF
V: TRBV6-6

CDR3: ASRTTGSSYNEQF
V: TRBV7-3

CDR3: ASSLSALPPDEQY
V: TRBV7-3

CDR3: ASSPETGELRRGYT
V: TRBV11-2

CDR3: SVGDRGRTEAF
V: TRBV29-1

CDR3: ASPTQRSGNTIY
V: TRBV7-9

CDR3: ASGRTGTRDEQF
V: TRBV11-3

CDR3: ASSVGGGGLAGDNEQF
V: TRBV9

CDR3: ASSGTLFPDRLSQETQY
V: TRBV10-2

CDR3: ASRSIREAKNIQY
V: TRBV6-5